This TCR beta chain stems from a study of control samples from healthy donors and cancer patients (dated by TCRdb to the early 2020s). Libraries came from the immunoSEQ multiplex PCR assay. TCRdb re-hosts the immuneACCESS table, in-frame sequences only. Its copies lack some clones; in the studies checked, an unresolved V gene accounts for under half of them, and the cause for the rest is not known. In this sample the table shows more than 95,000 clones, more than 75% of which occur a single time. Over 2% of the sample is held by the ten biggest clonotypes. Spanning cysteine to phenylalanine, the CDR3 consists of 15 amino acids. Only the CDR3 portion is preserved as DNA: 45 bases, with reading frame beginning at the first base. The germline V and J ends show losses of 2 bases and 7 bases respectively, and no gene match explains 4 bases of the junction. CDR1 and CDR2 (SGHTA, FQGNSA) derive from the germline V gene.

About this clone: The specificity of this receptor is unknown. No clone much larger than this one lies a single base away; base qualities are absent.

The rearranged segments are TRBV7-2 and TRBJ2-1; 11 bases in the middle match TRBD1. The receptor comes from a woman aged 65 to 85 in good health. The material sequenced was blood. The DNA reads as follows: TGTGCCAGCAGCTTATTCGGGACAGGGGGTAATGAGCAGTTCTTC. Protein translation: CASSLFGTGGNEQFF.